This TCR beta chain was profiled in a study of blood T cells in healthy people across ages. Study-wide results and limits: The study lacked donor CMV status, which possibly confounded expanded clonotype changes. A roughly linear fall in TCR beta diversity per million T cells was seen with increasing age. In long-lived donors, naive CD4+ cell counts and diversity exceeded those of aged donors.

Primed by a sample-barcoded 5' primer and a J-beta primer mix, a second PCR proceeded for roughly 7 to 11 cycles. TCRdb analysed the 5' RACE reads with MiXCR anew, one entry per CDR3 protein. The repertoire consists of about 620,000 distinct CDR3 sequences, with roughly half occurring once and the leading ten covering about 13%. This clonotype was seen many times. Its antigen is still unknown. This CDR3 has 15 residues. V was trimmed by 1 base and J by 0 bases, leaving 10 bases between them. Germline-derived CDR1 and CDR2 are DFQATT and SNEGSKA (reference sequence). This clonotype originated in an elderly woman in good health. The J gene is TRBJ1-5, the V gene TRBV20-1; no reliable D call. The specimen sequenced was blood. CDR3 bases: TGCAGTGCTAGAGCAATCGGGGATAGCAATCAGCCCCAGCATTTT. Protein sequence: CSARAIGDSNQPQHF.